This is a list of T cell receptor beta chains from one sample in a study of early T cells in non-severe SARS-CoV-2 infection. TCRdb reprocessed the 5' RACE reads with MiXCR, giving one entry per CDR3 protein. The sample consists of roughly 80,000 distinct CDR3 sequences, about 14% of them appearing once. The sample taken for sequencing was whole blood. The receptors stem from an adult who was a healthcare worker with PCR-confirmed SARS-CoV-2 infection or an uninfected control (not recorded which). The CDR3 runs from the conserved cysteine through the conserved F or W. The order of the fields is CDR3 protein, CDR3 DNA, D gene, V gene, clone size, J gene. The D gene is left open where the match is weak. Size is omitted from some rows. Given values are once, few, many or a class for expanded clones.

CDR3: CASSPGQGDTGELFF
DNA: TGTGCCAGCAGTCCGGGACAGGGAGACACCGGGGAGCTGTTTTTT
D: TRBD1
V: TRBV6-4
size: few
J: TRBJ2-2

CDR3: CASSPLGAARGDTQYF
DNA: TGTGCCAGCAGCCCATTGGGGGCAGCCAGGGGAGATACGCAGTATTTT
D: .
V: TRBV9
size: .
J: TRBJ2-3

CDR3: CASSNPSGSYEQYF
DNA: TGCGCCAGCAGCAACCCTAGCGGGAGTTACGAGCAGTACTTC
D: TRBD2
V: TRBV5-1
size: many
J: TRBJ2-7

CDR3: CASSLPLAGVRNEQFF
DNA: TGTGCCAGCAGCTTACCGCTAGCGGGAGTAAGGAATGAGCAGTTCTTC
D: TRBD2
V: TRBV7-6
size: .
J: TRBJ2-1

CDR3: CASSYPGLARTYEQYF
DNA: TGTGCCAGCAGTTATCCCGGACTAGCGCGTACCTACGAGCAGTACTTC
D: TRBD2
V: TRBV28
size: .
J: TRBJ2-7

CDR3: CASSPLGTANEAFF
DNA: TGTGCCAGCAGCCCCCTAGGGACAGCGAATGAAGCTTTCTTT
D: TRBD1
V: TRBV6-5
size: few
J: TRBJ1-1

CDR3: CASSYSPVGGIYNEQFF
DNA: TGTGCCAGCAGTTACTCCCCCGTGGGGGGCATCTACAATGAGCAGTTCTTC
D: .
V: TRBV6-6
size: many
J: TRBJ2-1

CDR3: CASSQEYYGYTF
DNA: TGCGCCAGCAGCCAAGAATACTATGGCTACACCTTC
D: .
V: TRBV4-1
size: .
J: TRBJ1-2

CDR3: CASSLKESEQYF
DNA: TGTGCCAGCAGCCTTAAGGAGAGTGAGCAGTACTTC
D: .
V: TRBV6-6
size: few
J: TRBJ2-7

CDR3: CATSDPETDPIAKNIQYF
DNA: TGTGCCACCAGTGACCCCGAGACAGACCCTATTGCCAAAAACATTCAGTACTTC
D: .
V: TRBV24-1
size: many
J: TRBJ2-4

CDR3: CASSYPAGVNEQFF
DNA: TGTGCCAGCAGTTATCCGGCGGGAGTCAATGAGCAGTTCTTC
D: TRBD2
V: TRBV6-2/TRBV6-3
size: .
J: TRBJ2-1

CDR3: CASSVGLAGGDTQYF
DNA: TGTGCCAGCAGCGTCGGGCTAGCGGGAGGAGATACGCAGTATTTT
D: TRBD2
V: TRBV9
size: .
J: TRBJ2-3

CDR3: CASSLGRSYQPQHF
DNA: TGTGCCAGCAGCTTAGGCCGTAGCTATCAGCCCCAGCATTTT
D: .
V: TRBV7-2
size: .
J: TRBJ1-5

CDR3: CASNAPPGTGGTVGTEAFF
DNA: TGTGCCAGCAACGCCCCCCCGGGTACAGGGGGCACTGTGGGCACTGAAGCTTTCTTT
D: TRBD1
V: TRBV7-9
size: few
J: TRBJ1-1

CDR3: CAISEGGETGNTIYF
DNA: TGTGCCATAAGTGAGGGTGGGGAAACTGGAAACACCATATATTTT
D: .
V: TRBV10-3
size: few
J: TRBJ1-3

CDR3: CASNPGTISTDTQYF
DNA: TGTGCCAGCAACCCCGGGACCATTAGCACAGATACGCAGTATTTT
D: .
V: TRBV2
size: few
J: TRBJ2-3

CDR3: CASSLPRDGGANVLTF
DNA: TGTGCCAGCAGTTTACCAAGGGACGGCGGGGCCAACGTCCTGACTTTC
D: .
V: TRBV12-3/TRBV12-4
size: few
J: TRBJ2-6

CDR3: CASSGAFLQPTEAFF
DNA: TGTGCCAGCTCTGGGGCATTCCTTCAACCCACTGAAGCTTTCTTT
D: .
V: TRBV7-9
size: .
J: TRBJ1-1

CDR3: CASSQEEVFYNEQFF
DNA: TGTGCCAGCAGCCAAGAAGAGGTCTTCTACAATGAGCAGTTCTTC
D: .
V: TRBV4-2
size: .
J: TRBJ2-1

CDR3: CASSPDSDFSYEQYF
DNA: TGTGCCAGCAGTCCAGACAGCGACTTCTCCTACGAGCAGTACTTC
D: .
V: TRBV12-3/TRBV12-4
size: .
J: TRBJ2-7

CDR3: CASKAGTSQASTHSYEQYF
DNA: TGCGCCAGCAAAGCCGGGACAAGCCAGGCCTCAACGCACTCCTACGAGCAGTACTTC
D: .
V: TRBV5-1
size: few
J: TRBJ2-7

CDR3: CASSMDRGRVAEAFF
DNA: TGTGCCAGCAGCATGGACAGGGGGCGCGTTGCTGAAGCTTTCTTT
D: TRBD1
V: TRBV7-9
size: few
J: TRBJ1-1

CDR3: CSVGGLAGVITGELFF
DNA: TGCAGCGTTGGGGGACTAGCGGGAGTAATCACCGGGGAGCTGTTTTTT
D: TRBD2
V: TRBV29-1
size: .
J: TRBJ2-2

CDR3: CASSLIANEKLFF
DNA: TGCGCCAGCAGCCTGATCGCTAATGAAAAACTGTTTTTT
D: .
V: TRBV4-1
size: few
J: TRBJ1-4

CDR3: CASSVGPRAHEQYF
DNA: TGTGCCAGCAGCGTAGGCCCCCGGGCCCACGAGCAGTACTTC
D: .
V: TRBV9
size: .
J: TRBJ2-7

CDR3: CASRGYPSYEQYF
DNA: TGTGCCAGCAGGGGCTATCCCTCCTACGAGCAGTACTTC
D: .
V: TRBV27
size: few
J: TRBJ2-7

CDR3: CATRNAVNNTEAFF
DNA: TGTGCCACCCGCAACGCCGTCAACAACACTGAAGCTTTCTTT
D: .
V: TRBV6-4
size: few
J: TRBJ1-1

CDR3: CSARDLAGHNEQFF
DNA: TGCAGTGCTAGAGATCTGGCGGGACACAATGAGCAGTTCTTC
D: .
V: TRBV20-1
size: .
J: TRBJ2-1